This TCR beta chain was recovered during a study of blood T cell repertoires in COVID-19. Study-level information: The cDNA or gDNA used as material had been derived from T cells, B-cell-depleted T cells, or PBMCs.

How the authors handled the data: Nucleated cell number was recorded as an estimate derived from reference gene primer amplification. Clones were read by immunoSEQ multiplex PCR, and TCRdb kept only the in-frame ones, dropping some. V, J and clone size are taken as reported in that table, and D and trimming were inferred from the DNA itself. This sample has roughly 300,000 clones, with around 82% found just once. CDR3 length: 15 residues. Germline-derived CDR1 and CDR2 are SGHRS and YFSETQ. Trimming removed 0 bases from V and 8 bases from J; junction bases left unmatched: 5. The rearrangement joins TRBV5-1 to TRBJ2-1, with 10 bases fitting TRBD2. Sequenced: peripheral blood. The TCR sequence derives from a woman aged 45-65 years who had recovered from COVID-19. CDR3: CASSLESGGAYEQFF. The CDR3 DNA sequence: TGCGCCAGCAGCTTGGAGAGCGGGGGGGCCTATGAGCAGTTCTTC.